This TCR beta chain came from a study of T-cell memory formation after mild COVID-19. At the level of the study: Each donor largely had its own TCR clusters.

As regards this clonotype: Its specificity is not known.

With constant-segment primers, 5'RACE yielded cDNA libraries of TCR alpha and TCR beta that carried sample barcodes and UMIs. MiXCR, applied by TCRdb to the 5' RACE reads, yields one record per CDR3 protein. Among 110,000 to 150,000 distinct CDR3 sequences listed, under 30% were seen once. General study points: Researchers found some responding clones in pre-infection memory, a sign that cross-reactive memory joined. The authors did not confirm SARS-CoV-2 specificity of second-wave clones peaking day 37.

The length of the CDR3 is 19 residues. The chain employs TRBV21-1 and TRBJ2-1; the table assigns TRBD2, which was not confirmed against the DNA. TRBV21-1 is a known pseudogene. Sequencing used PBMCs or a T cell subset sorted from them (not recorded which). The clonotype originates from an adult woman who had mild COVID-19 (a few samples of this study predate the infection). Cell type and time point are not known. CDR3 sequence reads: CASSKDGSGGTSSYNEQFF. The CDR3, as DNA: TGTGCCAGCAGCAAAGATGGTAGCGGGGGGACGAGCTCCTACAATGAGCAGTTCTTC.